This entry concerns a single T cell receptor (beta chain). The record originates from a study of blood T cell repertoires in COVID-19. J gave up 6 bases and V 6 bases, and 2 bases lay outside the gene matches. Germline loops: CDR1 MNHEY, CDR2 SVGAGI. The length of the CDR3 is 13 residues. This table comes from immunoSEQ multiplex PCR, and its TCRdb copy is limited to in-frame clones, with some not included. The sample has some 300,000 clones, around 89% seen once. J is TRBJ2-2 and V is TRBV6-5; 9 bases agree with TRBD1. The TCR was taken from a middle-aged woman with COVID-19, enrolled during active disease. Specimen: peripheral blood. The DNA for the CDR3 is TGTGCCAGCAGAAGACAGGGGGCCGGGGAGCTGTTTTTT. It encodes CASRRQGAGELFF.